The clone carrying this T cell receptor beta chain was observed a few times. Its antigen remains unidentified. V gave up 8 bases and J gave up 5 bases, with 12 bases separating them. This CDR3 has 12 amino acids. The germline V gene has CDR1 MNHEY and CDR2 SVGAGI. This sample is drawn from a study of T-cell memory formation after mild COVID-19. Background on the study: TCR clusters were largely donor specific.

TCR alpha and TCR beta cDNA libraries carrying sample barcodes and UMIs were produced by 5'RACE using constant-segment primers. TCRdb called the 5' RACE reads again in MiXCR, with one record for every CDR3 protein. The sample lists roughly 310,000 distinct CDR3 sequences; 15% were seen once. Whole-study findings and limits: Cross-reactive memory apparently joined, as some responding clones appeared in pre-infection memory. A second wave of clones peaked on day 37, and their SARS-CoV-2 specificity went unconfirmed.

The sequenced sample was PBMCs or a T cell subset sorted from them (not recorded which). The TCR sequence derives from a man younger than 30 who had mild COVID-19 (a few samples of this study predate the infection). Cell type and time point are not known. The chain has TRBV6-5 and TRBJ2-5, with a possible D match to TRBD2 (5 bases). The CDR3 nucleotides are TGTGCCAGCCAACGACCGGGGGAGACCCAGTACTTC. Residues: CASQRPGETQYF.